This TCR beta chain comes out of a study of blood T cell repertoires in COVID-19. Original methodology: The assay estimated nucleated cells by amplifying reference gene primers. Produced via immunoSEQ multiplex PCR; TCRdb's table is partial and in-frame only. That table supplies the V and J calls and clone size; D and trimming were determined from the DNA. Among some 390,000 clones listed, around 87% were seen once. This clone has a single count. The sequence derives from a woman aged 60 to 75 with COVID-19, enrolled during active disease. Sequenced: peripheral blood.

The CDR3 spells CASSHDRGSYNEQFF. The CDR3 nucleotides read TGTGCCAGCAGCCACGACAGGGGGTCCTACAATGAGCAGTTCTTC. The genes are TRBV7-3 and TRBJ2-1, with 9 nucleotides matching TRBD1. Germline V lookup: CDR1 SGHTA, CDR2 FQGTGA. This CDR3 has 15 amino acids. J was trimmed by 1 base and V by 5 bases; bases with no gene match: 3.